This T cell receptor beta chain was identified during a study of CD8+CD57+ T cells in acquired aplastic anemia. This clonotype was counted between two and nine times. The sequenced patients had an expansion of CD8+CD57+ cells seen by flow cytometry. Looked up from germline, CDR1 is MGHDK and CDR2 is SYGVNS. This CDR3 region has 20 residues. The trim removed 1 base at V and 3 bases at J, leaving 18 bases unmatched. Genomic DNA constituted the template upon which TCR beta VDJ and CDR3 profiling was performed. TCRdb analysed the reads with MiXCR anew, one entry per CDR3 protein. Found here are about 150,000 distinct CDR3 sequences, approximately 52% of them singletons; the top ten hold 9.5% to 15%.

V and J are TRBV25-1 and TRBJ2-5; 9 nucleotides align to TRBD2. The sequenced sample consisted of sorted CD4+, CD8+, or CD8+CD57+ T cells (not recorded which) from PBMCs. This sequence was found in a human donor with aplastic anemia. The CDR3 nucleotides read TGTGCCAGCAGTGAATCTTTCAGTATGCTCGTGACTAGCGGCAAAGAGACCCAGTACTTC. Protein: CASSESFSMLVTSGKETQYF.